This T cell receptor beta chain emerged from a study of T cell responses to AZD1222 COVID-19 vaccine. Study-level findings and limits: Distributed over spike, vaccine-associated CD4 TCRs predominated at 160-218 and 743-854. Two AZD1222 administrations were followed by greater Spike-specific TCR breadth and depth. Among the donors, most were white British and more were female, and clonal diversity was possibly underestimated.

CDR3 length: 14 amino acids. Trimming removed 3 bases at V and 4 bases at J, with 9 bases between. The germline gives CDR1 LGHDT, CDR2 YNNKEL (reference sequence). Of note for this clone: Its matching antigen is unknown.

TCRdb keeps only in-frame clones here, not all; method: immunoSEQ multiplex PCR. The sample holds 150,000 to 190,000 clones, roughly nine tenths seen once. The chain links TRBV3-1 (or the pseudogene TRBV3-2) to TRBJ1-4; D unresolved. This specimen was peripheral blood, taken 28 days after the second AZD1222 dose. The sequence came from an adult who received the AZD1222 COVID-19 vaccine. Written as DNA, the CDR3 is TGTGCCAGCAGCCACCTCAGGTTTAATGAAAAACTGTTTTTT. Its protein product is CASSHLRFNEKLFF.